Described below is a single TCR beta chain sequence and its context. There are many counts of this clonotype. Its antigen has not been determined. Base qualities are missing; no much larger clone stands one base away. The TCR beta CDR3 regions were amplified from the RNA transcripts. The TCR CDR3 was subjected to a first round of RT-PCR using the HTBI primer set and the Qiagen OneStep RT-PCR kit. Libraries were constructed in a second round of multiplex PCR, after which size selection and purification were carried out. Libraries were sequenced paired-end with 100 bp reads on an Illumina HiSeq2000. In the source study's methods: SOAPnuke was used to process the raw data, removing reads that contained adapters or uncalled bases, had a mean Phred below 15, or lacked an exact match to the constant primer or identifier. High-quality paired reads were merged with COPE v1.2.5, and unique nucleotide sequences were defined as clonotypes. MiTCR v1.1 was used to align clonotypes to the IMGT TRBV, TRBD and TRBJ reference segments. The analysis included only V-J combinations with a frequency above 0.0001, which together covered 99% to 99.2% of the repertoires. The TCS score was defined as F50 (clonal expansion) divided by E x V (chaos), with BLOSUM62-based TCRdist calculated between CDR3 peptides within each V-J. Welch's t-statistics and random forest reduced around 550 V-J features to roughly 13, which were used in a naive Bayes classifier (R e1071). Thyroid-blood repertoire similarity was quantified with the Morisita-Horn index. Starting from the raw public reads, TCRdb applied fastp trimming at Q25, assembled clones with MiXCR and retained in-frame beta chains. Each CDR3 protein appears once, grouped with its most common genes and DNA. TCRdb, not the authors, supplied the V and J calls. This sample holds 500,000 to 600,000 distinct CDR3 sequences; around 42% were observed only once. Of the sample, about 8% is held by the ten largest clones.

This entry is derived from a study of T cells in Graves' hyperthyroidism and ophthalmopathy (dated by TCRdb to the late 2010s). Notes on the research overall: TCR V-J signatures able to tell the groups apart were searched for in a discovery cohort of approximately 95 patients, of whom more than 40 had Graves' ophthalmopathy and about 60 had stable Graves' hyperthyroidism. Once sampling was done, hyperthyroidism patients were given methimazole at a starting dose of 30 mg daily, whereas ophthalmopathy patients were given high-dose intravenous methylprednisolone. In roughly six Graves' hyperthyroidism patients, the study also compared T-cell repertoires from thyroid tissue with T-cell repertoires from blood. According to the paper, TCR Vbeta CDR3 sequencing was carried out on 135 peripheral blood samples, which came from fewer than 50 ophthalmopathy, 70 to 80 hyperthyroidism and some 17 progressor patients. Whether ophthalmopathy could be predicted prospectively was tested in an independent validation cohort made up of 18 to 20 hyperthyroidism patients plus 17 patients who later progressed to ophthalmopathy. The 85 to 100 discovery patients were divided at random into training and test sets in a 7:3 ratio. General study outcomes and caveats: Ophthalmopathy was separated from stable hyperthyroidism by a 13 V-J signature model, with around 90% sensitivity and about 81% specificity obtained in cross-validation and 80%/75% obtained in testing. Sample size was not statistically predetermined, and investigators were not blinded to group allocation. In validation, progression to ophthalmopathy was predicted by the model with around 71% sensitivity and 72% to 85% specificity, a median of approximately 7.1 months before onset. Most expanded thyroid clonotypes (frequency above 0.001) were also detected in blood, a finding suggesting that blood repertoires may reflect thyroid immune responses.

Stable Graves' hyperthyroidism was defined as no progression to ophthalmopathy during 18 months of follow-up. The hyperthyroidism patients were between 18 and 65 years old and newly diagnosed, with a disease duration of less than 2 months. Patients with uncontrolled infections, other autoimmune diseases, pregnancy or lactation were excluded. Diagnoses were based on clinical symptoms, serum thyroxine and TRAb, thyroid ultrasound and orbital computed tomography. Total RNA was extracted with Trizol reagent, and quality was checked on an Agilent 2100 Bioanalyzer. The germline V gene provides CDR1 MNHNS and CDR2 SASEGT. V lost 2 bases and J lost 2 bases; the stretch between them is 7 bases long. The cysteine opens and the phenylalanine closes a CDR3 of 13 amino acids. Just the 39-base CDR3 DNA is kept, in frame starting at base 1.

This receptor chain uses TRBV6-1 and TRBJ2-7; the D segment cannot be called with confidence. Sequencing input: peripheral blood or thyroid tissue (not recorded which). The TCR comes from a woman aged 18-29 years with Graves' hyperthyroidism. The bases read TGTGCCAGCAGTGAAACAGCCGCCTACGAGCAGTACTTC. Its protein is CASSETAAYEQYF.